A selection of T cell receptor beta chains follows, all from one sample in a study of post-analysis software for immune sequencing data. TCRdb fed the PCR reads into MiXCR, producing one record per CDR3 protein. The table includes about 680,000 distinct CDR3 sequences, around 64% detected once. Sequencing was carried out using blood. Receptors were obtained from a girl aged 2 to 9 with multiple sclerosis. Both conserved end residues are part of each CDR3. D genes are given only for firm matches. Some rows mark clone size as missing; the rest say once, few, many or name a class of expanded clone.

cdr3_aa: CASSQDLEVRHEQFF; cdr3_nt: TGTGCCAGCAGCCAAGATTTAGAAGTTCGGCATGAGCAGTTCTTC; j_call: TRBJ2-1; cdr3_length: 15; clone_size: .; d_call: .; v_call: TRBV3-1
cdr3_aa: CSAELTGGLNEQFF; cdr3_nt: TGCAGTGCCGAGCTGACAGGGGGCCTCAATGAGCAGTTCTTC; j_call: TRBJ2-1; cdr3_length: 14; clone_size: .; d_call: TRBD1; v_call: TRBV20-1
cdr3_aa: CSASSGQWAYEQYF; cdr3_nt: TGCAGTGCTAGTTCCGGACAGTGGGCCTACGAGCAGTACTTC; j_call: TRBJ2-7; cdr3_length: 14; clone_size: few; d_call: .; v_call: TRBV20-1
cdr3_aa: CASKAENSPLHF; cdr3_nt: TGTGCCAGCAAAGCAGAGAATTCACCCCTCCACTTT; j_call: TRBJ1-6; cdr3_length: 12; clone_size: .; d_call: .; v_call: TRBV2
cdr3_aa: CASSLALTGSYNEQFF; cdr3_nt: TGTGCCAGCAGCTTAGCTCTTACCGGGAGCTACAATGAGCAGTTCTTC; j_call: TRBJ2-1; cdr3_length: 16; clone_size: .; d_call: .; v_call: TRBV7-9
cdr3_aa: CAGSPFIGEQFF; cdr3_nt: TGCGCCGGCAGCCCCTTTATCGGCGAGCAGTTCTTC; j_call: TRBJ2-1; cdr3_length: 12; clone_size: few; d_call: .; v_call: TRBV5-1
cdr3_aa: CASSLPQGMTGNTIYF; cdr3_nt: TGTGCCAGCAGCTTACCCCAGGGGATGACTGGAAACACCATATATTTT; j_call: TRBJ1-3; cdr3_length: 16; clone_size: .; d_call: .; v_call: TRBV7-6
cdr3_aa: CASSNTGESSRKTQYF; cdr3_nt: TGTGCCAGCAGCAATACAGGGGAGAGCAGTAGAAAGACCCAGTACTTC; j_call: TRBJ2-5; cdr3_length: 16; clone_size: .; d_call: TRBD1; v_call: TRBV6-2/TRBV6-3
cdr3_aa: CASSQSGTQFF; cdr3_nt: TGTGCCAGCAGCCAGAGTGGGACACAGTTCTTC; j_call: TRBJ2-1; cdr3_length: 11; clone_size: .; d_call: .; v_call: TRBV9
cdr3_aa: CAISPDRYSYEQYF; cdr3_nt: TGTGCCATCAGTCCAGACCGGTACTCCTACGAGCAGTACTTC; j_call: TRBJ2-7; cdr3_length: 14; clone_size: few; d_call: .; v_call: TRBV10-3
cdr3_aa: CSVYVTGAEQFF; cdr3_nt: TGCAGCGTGTATGTGACAGGGGCTGAGCAGTTCTTC; j_call: TRBJ2-1; cdr3_length: 12; clone_size: .; d_call: TRBD1; v_call: TRBV29-1
cdr3_aa: CASSERGAKGDTQYF; cdr3_nt: TGTGCCAGCAGTGAAAGGGGGGCCAAGGGAGATACGCAGTATTTT; j_call: TRBJ2-3; cdr3_length: 15; clone_size: few; d_call: .; v_call: TRBV6-1
cdr3_aa: CATSSFGTGAAYEQYF; cdr3_nt: TGTGCCACCAGCAGTTTCGGGACAGGGGCCGCCTACGAGCAGTACTTC; j_call: TRBJ2-7; cdr3_length: 16; clone_size: few; d_call: TRBD1; v_call: TRBV15
cdr3_aa: CSAPGLETSTDTQYF; cdr3_nt: TGCAGTGCCCCGGGACTTGAAACTAGCACAGATACGCAGTATTTT; j_call: TRBJ2-3; cdr3_length: 15; clone_size: once; d_call: .; v_call: TRBV20-1
cdr3_aa: CSVEADREDTQYF; cdr3_nt: TGCAGCGTTGAGGCGGACAGGGAAGATACGCAGTATTTT; j_call: TRBJ2-3; cdr3_length: 13; clone_size: .; d_call: TRBD1; v_call: TRBV29-1
cdr3_aa: CSVDYGLNYGYTF; cdr3_nt: TGCAGCGTTGATTATGGACTTAACTATGGCTACACCTTC; j_call: TRBJ1-2; cdr3_length: 13; clone_size: .; d_call: .; v_call: TRBV29-1
cdr3_aa: CAISPTGGDGYTF; cdr3_nt: TGTGCCATCAGTCCTACAGGGGGTGATGGCTACACCTTC; j_call: TRBJ1-2; cdr3_length: 13; clone_size: .; d_call: TRBD1; v_call: TRBV10-3
cdr3_aa: CASGDGTATNGKLFF; cdr3_nt: TGTGCCAGCGGGGATGGGACAGCTACTAATGGAAAACTGTTTTTT; j_call: TRBJ1-4; cdr3_length: 15; clone_size: .; d_call: TRBD1; v_call: TRBV6-1
cdr3_aa: CASTPPGLSTYEQYF; cdr3_nt: TGTGCCAGCACCCCTCCGGGACTGTCCACCTACGAGCAGTACTTC; j_call: TRBJ2-7; cdr3_length: 15; clone_size: few; d_call: .; v_call: TRBV28
cdr3_aa: CASSGNRGDTDTQYF; cdr3_nt: TGTGCCAGCTCAGGCAACAGGGGAGACACAGATACGCAGTATTTT; j_call: TRBJ2-3; cdr3_length: 15; clone_size: .; d_call: TRBD1; v_call: TRBV18
cdr3_aa: CASSPGRVQETQYF; cdr3_nt: TGTGCCAGCAGCCCGGGACGAGTCCAAGAGACCCAGTACTTC; j_call: TRBJ2-5; cdr3_length: 14; clone_size: few; d_call: .; v_call: TRBV7-9
cdr3_aa: CASSVTGKDTQYF; cdr3_nt: TGCGCCAGCAGCGTCACGGGGAAAGATACGCAGTATTTT; j_call: TRBJ2-3; cdr3_length: 13; clone_size: .; d_call: .; v_call: TRBV10-1
cdr3_aa: CASLAGGPGSEQYF; cdr3_nt: TGTGCCAGCCTGGCGGGAGGGCCGGGGAGTGAGCAGTACTTC; j_call: TRBJ2-7; cdr3_length: 14; clone_size: .; d_call: TRBD2; v_call: TRBV5-8
cdr3_aa: CASSFSGSVYEQYF; cdr3_nt: TGCGCCAGCAGCTTTAGTGGATCGGTATACGAGCAGTACTTC; j_call: TRBJ2-7; cdr3_length: 14; clone_size: few; d_call: .; v_call: TRBV5-1
cdr3_aa: CASSPTALNTGELFF; cdr3_nt: TGTGCCAGCAGTCCGACAGCCTTAAACACCGGGGAGCTGTTTTTT; j_call: TRBJ2-2; cdr3_length: 15; clone_size: .; d_call: .; v_call: TRBV7-3
cdr3_aa: CAVYSKNTGELFF; cdr3_nt: TGTGCCGTCTACAGTAAGAACACCGGGGAGCTGTTTTTT; j_call: TRBJ2-2; cdr3_length: 13; clone_size: .; d_call: .; v_call: TRBV27
cdr3_aa: CASSPVSTSGRSNEQFF; cdr3_nt: TGTGCCAGCAGTCCGGTCTCGACTAGCGGGAGGTCTAATGAGCAGTTCTTC; j_call: TRBJ2-1; cdr3_length: 17; clone_size: .; d_call: TRBD2; v_call: TRBV27
cdr3_aa: CASRETSSSYNEQFF; cdr3_nt: TGTGCCAGCAGGGAAACATCGAGCTCCTACAATGAGCAGTTCTTC; j_call: TRBJ2-1; cdr3_length: 15; clone_size: .; d_call: .; v_call: TRBV6-1
cdr3_aa: CSACTSGNTYEQYF; cdr3_nt: TGCAGCGCCTGTACTAGCGGGAATACCTACGAGCAGTACTTC; j_call: TRBJ2-7; cdr3_length: 14; clone_size: .; d_call: TRBD2; v_call: TRBV29-1
cdr3_aa: CAIAWADTDEQFF; cdr3_nt: TGTGCCATCGCCTGGGCGGATACCGATGAGCAGTTCTTC; j_call: TRBJ2-1; cdr3_length: 13; clone_size: few; d_call: .; v_call: TRBV10-3
cdr3_aa: CASSVYNEQFF; cdr3_nt: TGTGCCAGCAGTGTGTACAATGAGCAGTTCTTC; j_call: TRBJ2-1; cdr3_length: 11; clone_size: few; d_call: .; v_call: TRBV7-2
cdr3_aa: CSARDPGDLTYGYTF; cdr3_nt: TGCAGTGCTAGAGATCCCGGCGATCTAACCTATGGCTACACCTTC; j_call: TRBJ1-2; cdr3_length: 15; clone_size: .; d_call: .; v_call: TRBV20-1
cdr3_aa: CASSGTVGLSTDTQYF; cdr3_nt: TGTGCCAGCAGCGGAACGGTGGGGCTAAGCACAGATACGCAGTATTTT; j_call: TRBJ2-3; cdr3_length: 16; clone_size: .; d_call: .; v_call: TRBV14
cdr3_aa: CASSSLGQLQETQYF; cdr3_nt: TGTGCCAGCAGCTCTCTTGGACAGCTTCAAGAGACCCAGTACTTC; j_call: TRBJ2-5; cdr3_length: 15; clone_size: .; d_call: .; v_call: TRBV7-2
cdr3_aa: CATSREDRGLGETQYF; cdr3_nt: TGTGCCACCAGCAGAGAGGACAGGGGGCTTGGGGAGACCCAGTACTTC; j_call: TRBJ2-5; cdr3_length: 16; clone_size: .; d_call: TRBD1; v_call: TRBV15
cdr3_aa: CSARGTSGDYEQYF; cdr3_nt: TGCAGTGCTAGAGGGACTAGCGGGGACTACGAGCAGTACTTC; j_call: TRBJ2-7; cdr3_length: 14; clone_size: .; d_call: TRBD2; v_call: TRBV20-1
cdr3_aa: CASSIITGADNEQFF; cdr3_nt: TGCGCCAGCAGTATTATCACAGGGGCTGATAATGAGCAGTTCTTC; j_call: TRBJ2-1; cdr3_length: 15; clone_size: .; d_call: TRBD1; v_call: TRBV5-1
cdr3_aa: CASSPGQGVGSAYNEQFF; cdr3_nt: TGTGCCAGCAGCCCGGGACAGGGAGTAGGTAGCGCCTACAATGAGCAGTTCTTC; j_call: TRBJ2-1; cdr3_length: 18; clone_size: .; d_call: TRBD1; v_call: TRBV7-3
cdr3_aa: CASSPRDYTRTQYF; cdr3_nt: TGTGCCAGCAGTCCTCGGGACTATACGAGAACGCAGTATTTT; j_call: TRBJ2-3; cdr3_length: 14; clone_size: .; d_call: TRBD2; v_call: TRBV12-3/TRBV12-4
cdr3_aa: CSAMRTDYEQYF; cdr3_nt: TGCAGTGCGATGAGGACAGACTACGAGCAGTACTTC; j_call: TRBJ2-7; cdr3_length: 12; clone_size: .; d_call: .; v_call: TRBV20-1
cdr3_aa: CASSPGGVKQYF; cdr3_nt: TGTGCTAGCAGCCCGGGGGGCGTAAAGCAGTACTTC; j_call: TRBJ2-7; cdr3_length: 12; clone_size: once; d_call: .; v_call: TRBV6-6